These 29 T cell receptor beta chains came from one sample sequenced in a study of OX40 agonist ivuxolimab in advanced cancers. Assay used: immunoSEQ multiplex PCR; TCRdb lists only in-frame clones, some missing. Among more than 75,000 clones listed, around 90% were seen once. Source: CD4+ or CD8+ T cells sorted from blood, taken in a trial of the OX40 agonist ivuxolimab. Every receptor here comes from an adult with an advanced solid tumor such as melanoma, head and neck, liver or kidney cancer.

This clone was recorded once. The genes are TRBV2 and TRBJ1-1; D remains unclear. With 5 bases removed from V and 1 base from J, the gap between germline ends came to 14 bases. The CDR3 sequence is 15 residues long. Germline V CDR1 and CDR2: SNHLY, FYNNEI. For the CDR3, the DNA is TGTGCCAGCAGTTTATCGGGGAATGGGAACACTGAAGCTTTCTTT. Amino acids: CASSLSGNGNTEAFF.

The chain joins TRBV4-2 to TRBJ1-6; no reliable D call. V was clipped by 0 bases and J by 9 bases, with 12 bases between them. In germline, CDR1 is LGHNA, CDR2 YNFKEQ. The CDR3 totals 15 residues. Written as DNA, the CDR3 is TGTGCCAGCAGCCAAGAATTCGGGAGTCTTTCACCCCTCCACTTT. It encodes CASSQEFGSLSPLHF.

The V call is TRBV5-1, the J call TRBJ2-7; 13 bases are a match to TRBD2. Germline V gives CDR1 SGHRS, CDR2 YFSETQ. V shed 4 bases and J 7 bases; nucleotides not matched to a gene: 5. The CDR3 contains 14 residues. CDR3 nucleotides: TGCGCCAGCAGCAATCGGACTAGCGGGGGTGAGCAGTACTTC. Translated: CASSNRTSGGEQYF.

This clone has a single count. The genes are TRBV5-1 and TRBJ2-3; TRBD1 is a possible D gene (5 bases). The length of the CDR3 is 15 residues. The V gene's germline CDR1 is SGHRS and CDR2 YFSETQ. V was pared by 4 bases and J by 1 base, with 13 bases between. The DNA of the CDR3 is TGCGCCAGCAGCCCCAGGGCCCTGGGCACAGATACGCAGTATTTT. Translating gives CASSPRALGTDTQYF.

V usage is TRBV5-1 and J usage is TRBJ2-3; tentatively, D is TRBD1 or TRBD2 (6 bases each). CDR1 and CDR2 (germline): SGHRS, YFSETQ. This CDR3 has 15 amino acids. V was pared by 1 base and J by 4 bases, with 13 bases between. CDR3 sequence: CASSLSGGRADTQYF. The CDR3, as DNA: TGCGCCAGCAGCTTGTCCGGGGGCCGCGCAGATACGCAGTATTTT. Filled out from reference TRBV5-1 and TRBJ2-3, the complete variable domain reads KAGVTQTPRYLIKTRGQQVTLSCSPISGHRSVSWYQQTPGQGLQFLFEYFSETQRNKGNFPGRFSGRQFSNSRSEMNVSTLELGDSALYLCASSLSGGRADTQYFGPGTRLTVL.

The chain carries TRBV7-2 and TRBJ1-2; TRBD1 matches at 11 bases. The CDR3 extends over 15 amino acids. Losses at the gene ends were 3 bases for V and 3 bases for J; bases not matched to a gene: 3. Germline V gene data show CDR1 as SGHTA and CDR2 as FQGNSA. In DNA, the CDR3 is TGTGCCAGCAGCTTCGGGACAGGGGGTTACTATGGCTACACCTTC. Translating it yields CASSFGTGGYYGYTF.

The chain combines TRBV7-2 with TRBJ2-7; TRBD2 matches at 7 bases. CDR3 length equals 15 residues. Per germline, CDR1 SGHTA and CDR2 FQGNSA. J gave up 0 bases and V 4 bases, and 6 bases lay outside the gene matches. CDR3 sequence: CASSSTGEGSYEQYF. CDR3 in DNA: TGTGCCAGCAGCTCAACGGGGGAGGGCTCCTACGAGCAGTACTTC.

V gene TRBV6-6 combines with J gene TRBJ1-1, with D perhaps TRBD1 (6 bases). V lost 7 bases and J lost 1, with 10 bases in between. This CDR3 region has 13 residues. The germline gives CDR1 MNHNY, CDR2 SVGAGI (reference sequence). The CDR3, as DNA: TGTGCCAGCAACCTGGGGGCGAACACTGAAGCTTTCTTT. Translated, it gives CASNLGANTEAFF.

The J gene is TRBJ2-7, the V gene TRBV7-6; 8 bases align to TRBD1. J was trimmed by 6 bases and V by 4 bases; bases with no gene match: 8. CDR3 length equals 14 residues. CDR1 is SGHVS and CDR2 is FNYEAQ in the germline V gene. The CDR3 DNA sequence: TGTGCCAGCAGCTCGACAGGGGTTTTATCCGAGCAGTACTTC. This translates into CASSSTGVLSEQYF.

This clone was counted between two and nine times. The CDR3 region is CASSLAGQGRTQYF. DNA for the CDR3: TGTGCCAGCAGCTTAGCGGGGCAGGGAAGGACCCAGTACTTC. The chain joins TRBV7-2 to TRBJ2-5; weak D call: TRBD1 (5 bases). Trimming cost V 0 bases and J 7 bases, with 12 bases left between them. The germline V gene has CDR1 SGHTA and CDR2 FQGNSA. The CDR3 totals 14 residues. The whole variable domain, filled in from reference TRBV7-2 and TRBJ2-5, reads GAGVSQSPSNKVTEKGKDVELRCDPISGHTALYWYRQSLGQGLEFLIYFQGNSAPDKSGLPSDRFSAERTGGSVSTLTIQRTQQEDSAVYLCASSLAGQGRTQYFGPGTRLLVL.

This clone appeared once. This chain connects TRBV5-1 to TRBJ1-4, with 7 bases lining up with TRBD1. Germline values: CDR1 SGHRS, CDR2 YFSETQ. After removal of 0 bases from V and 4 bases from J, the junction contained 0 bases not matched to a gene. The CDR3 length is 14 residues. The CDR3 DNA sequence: TGCGCCAGCAGCTTGGGACAGGGTAATGAAAAACTGTTTTTT. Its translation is CASSLGQGNEKLFF.

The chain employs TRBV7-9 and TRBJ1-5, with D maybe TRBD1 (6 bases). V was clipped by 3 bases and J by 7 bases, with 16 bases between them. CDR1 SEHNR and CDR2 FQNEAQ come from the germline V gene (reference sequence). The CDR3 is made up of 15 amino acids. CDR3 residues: CASSLDVQGTQPQHF. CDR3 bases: TGTGCCAGCAGCTTGGATGTGCAGGGGACGCAGCCCCAGCATTTT.

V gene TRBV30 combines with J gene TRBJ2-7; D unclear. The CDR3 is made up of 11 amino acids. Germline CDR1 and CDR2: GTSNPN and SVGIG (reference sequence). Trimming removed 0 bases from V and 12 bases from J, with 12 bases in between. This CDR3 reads CAWSVRSDRYF. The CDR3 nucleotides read TGTGCCTGGAGTGTACGTTCGGATCGGTACTTC. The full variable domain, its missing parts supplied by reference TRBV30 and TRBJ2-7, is SQTIHQWPATLVQPVGSPLSLECTVEGTSNPNLYWYRQAAGRGLQLLFYSVGIGQISSEVPQNLSASRPQDRQFILSSKKLLLSDSGFYLCAWSVRSDRYFGPGTRLTVT.

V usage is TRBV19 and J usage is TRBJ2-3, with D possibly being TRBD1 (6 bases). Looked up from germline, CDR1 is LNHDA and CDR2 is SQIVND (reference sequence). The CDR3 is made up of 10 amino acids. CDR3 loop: CGVGGNTQYF. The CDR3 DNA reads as TGTGGAGTAGGGGGAAATACGCAGTATTTT.

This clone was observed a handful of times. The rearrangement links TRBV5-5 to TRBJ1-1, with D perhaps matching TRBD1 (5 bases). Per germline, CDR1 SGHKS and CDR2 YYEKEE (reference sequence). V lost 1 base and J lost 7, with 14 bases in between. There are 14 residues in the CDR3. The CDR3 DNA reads TGTGCCAGCAGCTTGTTCTTAGACAGCCGTGAAGCTTTCTTT. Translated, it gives CASSLFLDSREAFF. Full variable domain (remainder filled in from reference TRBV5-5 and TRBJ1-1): DAGVTQSPTHLIKTRGQQVTLRCSPISGHKSVSWYQQVLGQGPQFIFQYYEKEERGRGNFPDRFSARQFPNYSSELNVNALLLGDSALYLCASSLFLDSREAFFGQGTRLTVV.

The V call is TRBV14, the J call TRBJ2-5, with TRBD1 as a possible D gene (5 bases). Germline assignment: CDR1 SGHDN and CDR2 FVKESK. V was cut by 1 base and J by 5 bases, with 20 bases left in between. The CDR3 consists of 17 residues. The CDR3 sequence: CASSQGVQGSFTETQYF. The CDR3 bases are TGTGCCAGCAGCCAAGGCGTTCAGGGATCGTTTACGGAGACCCAGTACTTC.

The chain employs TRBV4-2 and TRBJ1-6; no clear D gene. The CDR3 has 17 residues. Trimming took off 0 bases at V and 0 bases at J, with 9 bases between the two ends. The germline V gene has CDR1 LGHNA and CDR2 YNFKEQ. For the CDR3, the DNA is TGTGCCAGCAGCCAAGAACGGGAAAGCTCCTATAATTCACCCCTCCACTTT. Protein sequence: CASSQERESSYNSPLHF.

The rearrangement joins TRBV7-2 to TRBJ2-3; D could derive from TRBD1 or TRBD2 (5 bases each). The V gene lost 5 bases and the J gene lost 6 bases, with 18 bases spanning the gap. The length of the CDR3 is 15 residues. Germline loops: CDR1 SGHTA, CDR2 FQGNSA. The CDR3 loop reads CASSLAGAEVDTQYF. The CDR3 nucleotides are TGTGCCAGCAGCCTCGCCGGGGCGGAGGTGGATACGCAGTATTTT.

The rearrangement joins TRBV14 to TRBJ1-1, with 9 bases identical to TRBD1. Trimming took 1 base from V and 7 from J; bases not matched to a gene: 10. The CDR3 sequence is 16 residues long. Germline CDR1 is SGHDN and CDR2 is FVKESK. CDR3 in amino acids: CASSQVPGQGGFEAFF. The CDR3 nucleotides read TGTGCCAGCAGCCAAGTTCCGGGACAGGGAGGGTTTGAAGCTTTCTTT.

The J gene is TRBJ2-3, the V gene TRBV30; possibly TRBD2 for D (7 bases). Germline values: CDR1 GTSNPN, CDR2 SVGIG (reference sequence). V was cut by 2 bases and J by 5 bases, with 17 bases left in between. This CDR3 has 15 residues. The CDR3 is CAWSSRGGPGDTQYF. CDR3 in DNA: TGTGCCTGGAGTTCTAGGGGGGGGCCCGGAGATACGCAGTATTTT.

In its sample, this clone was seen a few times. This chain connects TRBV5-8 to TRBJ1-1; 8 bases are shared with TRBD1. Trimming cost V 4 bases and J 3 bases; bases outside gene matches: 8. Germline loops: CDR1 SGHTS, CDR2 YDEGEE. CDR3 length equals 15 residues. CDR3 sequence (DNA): TGTGCCAGCAGCACAGGACAGGGCCGGTACACTGAAGCTTTCTTT. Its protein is CASSTGQGRYTEAFF.

CDR3 bases: TGTGCCAGCAGCTTGAACGGACAGGGGAACACCGGGGAGCTGTTTTTT. This translates into CASSLNGQGNTGELFF. The chain couples TRBV5-4 to TRBJ2-2; 8 bases are shared with TRBD1. This CDR3 has 16 residues. After removal of 1 base from V and 1 base from J, the junction contained 3 bases not matched to a gene. Germline V gene lookup returns CDR1 SGHNT and CDR2 YYREEE (reference sequence).

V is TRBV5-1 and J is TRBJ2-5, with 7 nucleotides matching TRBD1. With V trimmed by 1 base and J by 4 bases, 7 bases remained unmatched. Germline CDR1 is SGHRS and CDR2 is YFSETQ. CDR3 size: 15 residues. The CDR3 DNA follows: TGCGCCAGCAGCTTGAATACAGGGGAAGGAGAGACCCAGTACTTC. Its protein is CASSLNTGEGETQYF.

The CDR3 nucleotides are TGTGCCAGCAGCGCCCGGACAGGGGGCACATTAGATACGCAGTATTTT. Amino acid sequence: CASSARTGGTLDTQYF. The V and J genes are TRBV9 and TRBJ2-3; 11 nucleotides align to TRBD1. This CDR3 contains 16 residues. The V gene's germline CDR1 is SGDLS and CDR2 YYNGEE. V lost 3 bases to trimming and J lost 5 bases; unmatched junction nucleotides: 8.

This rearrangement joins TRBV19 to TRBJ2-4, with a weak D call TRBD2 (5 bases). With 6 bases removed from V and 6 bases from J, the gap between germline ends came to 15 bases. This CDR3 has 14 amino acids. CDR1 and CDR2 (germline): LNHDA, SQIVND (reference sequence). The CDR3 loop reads CASRKTAAGNIQYF. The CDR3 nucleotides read TGTGCCAGTAGGAAGACCGCTGCGGGAAACATTCAGTACTTC.

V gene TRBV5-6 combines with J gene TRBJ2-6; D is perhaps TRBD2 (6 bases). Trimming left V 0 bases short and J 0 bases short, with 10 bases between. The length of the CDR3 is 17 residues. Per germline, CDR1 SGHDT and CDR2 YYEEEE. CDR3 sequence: CASSLAGGLSGANVLTF. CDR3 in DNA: TGTGCCAGCAGCTTGGCCGGAGGGCTCTCTGGGGCCAACGTCCTGACTTTC.

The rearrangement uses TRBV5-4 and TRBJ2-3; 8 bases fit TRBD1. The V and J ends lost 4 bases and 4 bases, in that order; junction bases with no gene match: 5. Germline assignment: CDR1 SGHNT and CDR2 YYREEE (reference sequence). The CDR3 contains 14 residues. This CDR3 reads CASSLTGVSDTQYF. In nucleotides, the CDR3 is TGTGCCAGCAGCCTGACAGGGGTTTCAGATACGCAGTATTTT. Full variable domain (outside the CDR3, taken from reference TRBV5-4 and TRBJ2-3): ETGVTQSPTHLIKTRGQQVTLRCSSQSGHNTVSWYQQALGQGPQFIFQYYREEENGRGNFPPRFSGLQFPNYSSELNVNALELDDSALYLCASSLTGVSDTQYFGPGTRLTVL.

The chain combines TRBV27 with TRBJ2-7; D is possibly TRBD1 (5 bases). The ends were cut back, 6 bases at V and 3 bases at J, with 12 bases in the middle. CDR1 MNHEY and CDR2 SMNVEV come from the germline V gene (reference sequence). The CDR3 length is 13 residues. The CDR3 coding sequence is TGTGCCAGCAGAAAAACAGGAAACTACGAGCAGTACTTC. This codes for CASRKTGNYEQYF.

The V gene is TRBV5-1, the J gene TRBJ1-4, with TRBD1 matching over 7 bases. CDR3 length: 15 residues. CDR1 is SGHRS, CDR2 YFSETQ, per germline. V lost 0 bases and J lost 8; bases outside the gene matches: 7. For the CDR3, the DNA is TGCGCCAGCAGCTTGGCCGAGGGGGCGGGAGAAAAACTGTTTTTT. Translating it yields CASSLAEGAGEKLFF.